This is a list of T cell receptor beta chains from one sample in a study of technical replicates of blood from a few donors. This table comes from immunoSEQ multiplex PCR, and its TCRdb copy is limited to in-frame clones, with some not included. The sample yields fewer than 90,000 clones, 94% seen once. The sample was T cells isolated from PBMCs. The receptors derive from a human donor in good health. The CDR3 runs from the conserved cysteine through the conserved F or W. Fields, in order: D gene, CDR3 length, clone size, J gene, V gene, CDR3 DNA, CDR3 protein. The D gene is left open where the match is weak. Expanded clones are given a class, and other clones once, few, many or no size at all.

>TRBD1|15|NA|TRBJ2-7|TRBV13
TGTGCCAGCAGCCGAAGAGTAACAGGGGGCTTCGAGCAGTACTTC
CASSRRVTGGFEQYF
>NA|15|NA|TRBJ1-5|TRBV6-1
TGTGCCAGCAGCGCAGGACAGACGAGCAATCAGCCCCAGCATTTT
CASSAGQTSNQPQHF
>TRBD1|14|NA|TRBJ1-5|TRBV27
TGTGCCAGCAGTCCCCGACAGGGGGGACAGCCCCAGCATTTT
CASSPRQGGQPQHF
>TRBD1|13|NA|TRBJ1-1|TRBV25-1
TGTGCCAGCAGCAACAGGGGTTCAGGTGAAGCTTTCTTT
CASSNRGSGEAFF
>NA|14|NA|TRBJ2-2|TRBV5-1
TGCGCCAGCAGCTTGATGAGAATCACCGGGGAGCTGTTTTTT
CASSLMRITGELFF
>TRBD1|14|once|TRBJ2-7|TRBV19
TGTGCCAGTAGTCTAAACGACAGGGCCTACGAGCAGTACTTC
CASSLNDRAYEQYF
>NA|15|NA|TRBJ2-1|TRBV19
TGTGCCAGTAGTATGTTCGTCGTGAGCGGCAATGAGCAGTTCTTC
CASSMFVVSGNEQFF
>TRBD2|13|NA|TRBJ2-7|TRBV2
TGTGCCAGCCTAGGGCGGGAGGGCTACGAGCAGTACTTC
CASLGREGYEQYF
>TRBD1|16|NA|TRBJ1-1|TRBV6-6
TGTGCCAGCAGTGTCCAGGGGGCGCCTTTTATCACTGAAGCTTTCTTT
CASSVQGAPFITEAFF
>TRBD2|17|NA|TRBJ2-5|TRBV9
TGTGCCAGCAGCGTTAATCCTAGCGGGGAAGGGCAAGAGACCCAGTACTTC
CASSVNPSGEGQETQYF
>NA|13|NA|TRBJ2-1|TRBV5-4
TGTGCCAGCAGTCTTGCGGGCGGCAATGAGCAGTTCTTC
CASSLAGGNEQFF
>TRBD1|15|NA|TRBJ2-3|TRBV29-1
TGCAGCGTTGATATTCCGGGACAGATAACAGATACGCAGTATTTT
CSVDIPGQITDTQYF
>NA|16|NA|TRBJ2-2|TRBV28
TGTGCCAGCATCGCCGCGGGGATAACGAACACCGGGGAGCTGTTTTTT
CASIAAGITNTGELFF
>NA|13|NA|TRBJ1-1|TRBV25-1
TGTGCCAGCAGTTCCCGGGGGAACACTGAAGCTTTCTTT
CASSSRGNTEAFF
>TRBD1|18|NA|TRBJ2-7|TRBV27
TGTGCCAGCAGTTTAGGGTGGACAGGGGACCTCTCTTCCTACGAGCAGTACTTC
CASSLGWTGDLSSYEQYF
>NA|16|NA|TRBJ2-3|TRBV7-9
TGTGCCAGCAGCCCCCGGACACGACCTAGCACAGATACGCAGTATTTT
CASSPRTRPSTDTQYF
>NA|14|NA|TRBJ2-7|TRBV7-2
TGTGCCAGCAGCACTACCGGGAATTCCTACGAGCAGTACTTC
CASSTTGNSYEQYF
>NA|14|NA|TRBJ2-3|TRBV4-2
TGTGCCAGCAGCCAAGCCAGGGCCTCAGATACGCAGTATTTT
CASSQARASDTQYF
>NA|12|NA|TRBJ1-5|TRBV7-9
TGTGCCAGCAGCTCCGGAGGGAGGGCCCAGCATTTT
CASSSGGRAQHF
>TRBD2|17|NA|TRBJ2-1|TRBV27
TGTGCCAGCAGTTTGGGTCCAGCGGGGGGACCGTACAATGAGCAGTTCTTC
CASSLGPAGGPYNEQFF